The 19 T cell receptor beta chains below all came from one sample that was sequenced in a study of T cell responses to AZD1222 COVID-19 vaccine. Using immunoSEQ multiplex PCR, the repertoire was profiled, and TCRdb retains in-frame clones only, with some absent. The repertoire holds under 150,000 clones, with 88% as singletons. Material: peripheral blood, obtained 28 days after the second AZD1222 dose. These receptors came from an adult who received the AZD1222 COVID-19 vaccine.

J is TRBJ1-2 and V is TRBV19, with 10 bases fitting TRBD1. The V and J ends lost 7 bases and 2 bases, in that order; junction bases with no gene match: 1. The CDR3 is 13 amino acids. Germline V gene sequence: CDR1 LNHDA, CDR2 SQIVND (reference sequence). The CDR3 DNA reads TGTGCCAGTATGGGACAGGGGAACTATGGCTACACCTTC. This gives the protein CASMGQGNYGYTF. Combining the CDR3 with reference TRBV19 and TRBJ1-2 gives the whole variable domain DGGITQSPKYLFRKEGQNVTLSCEQNLNHDAMYWYRQDPGQGLRLIYYSQIVNDFQKGDIAEGYSVSREKKESFPLTVTSAQKNPTAFYLCASMGQGNYGYTFGSGTRLTVV.

The rearrangement links TRBV6-1 to TRBJ2-7; D possibly uses TRBD1 or TRBD2 (6 bases each). Germline CDR1 MNHNS, CDR2 SASEGT. Deletions cut 2 bases from V and 1 base from J, with 12 bases between. The CDR3 has 15 amino acids. The CDR3 region is CASSESGAGSYEQYF. The CDR3 nucleotides read TGTGCCAGCAGTGAATCGGGGGCAGGGTCCTACGAGCAGTACTTC.

J is TRBJ2-5 and V is TRBV4-1, with D perhaps being TRBD1 or TRBD2 (7 bases each). Per the germline V gene, CDR1 is MGHRA and CDR2 is YSYEKL. CDR3 length: 15 amino acids. V lost 1 base, J lost 4 bases, and 13 bases lay in between. Here the CDR3 DNA reads TGCGCCAGCAGCCAAGGGGGAGGGGGCGGAGAGACCCAGTACTTC. It yields the protein CASSQGGGGGETQYF.

The chain employs TRBV4-1 and TRBJ1-5; D not resolved. The CDR3 runs 15 residues. Germline V lookup: CDR1 MGHRA, CDR2 YSYEKL. V was cut by 4 bases and J by 0 bases, with 10 bases left in between. The CDR3 loop is CASSRATDSNQPQHF. The CDR3 nucleotides are TGCGCCAGCAGCCGAGCGACGGATAGCAATCAGCCCCAGCATTTT.

J is TRBJ1-3 and V is TRBV14; a weak D match, TRBD1 (5 bases). With 4 bases removed from V and 4 bases from J, the gap between germline ends came to 20 bases. The CDR3 is 17 residues long. The germline V gene encodes CDR1 SGHDN and CDR2 FVKESK. The CDR3 loop reads CASSPPGPAFQGNTIYF. The DNA for the CDR3 is TGTGCCAGCAGCCCACCGGGGCCCGCTTTTCAAGGAAACACCATATATTTT.

This chain connects TRBV7-3 to TRBJ2-3; weak D call: TRBD1 (5 bases). CDR3 length equals 15 residues. Germline loops: CDR1 SGHTA, CDR2 FQGTGA. V lost 2 bases, J lost 5 bases, and 14 bases lay in between. In nucleotides, the CDR3 is TGTGCCAGCAGCTTAGGTCCTCCCAGGGAAGATACGCAGTATTTT. This sequence encodes CASSLGPPREDTQYF.

This chain joins TRBV5-6 and TRBJ1-2; D uncertain. The CDR3 is 13 amino acids. Deletions cut 0 bases from V and 7 bases from J, with 10 bases between. Germline V gene sequence: CDR1 SGHDT, CDR2 YYEEEE. The CDR3 region has the DNA TGTGCCAGCAGCTTGGAGGTACAGATTGGCTACACCTTC. It encodes CASSLEVQIGYTF.

V is TRBV7-2 and J is TRBJ2-5, with 13 positions matching TRBD2. The germline gives CDR1 SGHTA, CDR2 FQGNSA. This CDR3 has 15 residues. The trim removed 4 bases at V and 7 bases at J, leaving 6 bases unmatched. The DNA for the CDR3 is TGTGCCAGCAGCTACACTAGCGGGGGGGCCGGGACCCAGTACTTC. This encodes CASSYTSGGAGTQYF.

The rearrangement uses TRBV10-3 and TRBJ2-2; 7 bases agree with TRBD1. V was clipped by 2 bases and J by 2 bases; unmatched bases: 2. Germline-derived CDR1 and CDR2 are ENHRY and SYGVKD. The CDR3 is made up of 15 amino acids. The CDR3 here is CAISEGTVNTGELFF. The CDR3, as DNA: TGTGCCATCAGTGAGGGGACAGTTAACACCGGGGAGCTGTTTTTT.

The chain carries TRBV28 and TRBJ2-3, with D hard to call. The CDR3 is 15 amino acids. Germline CDR1 reads MDHEN; CDR2 reads SYDVKM. V was cut by 8 bases and J by 2 bases, with 17 bases left in between. CDR3 sequence: CASHPSMGYTDTQYF. CDR3 nucleotide sequence: TGTGCCAGCCATCCTTCGATGGGGTACACAGATACGCAGTATTTT.

The chain has TRBV24-1 and TRBJ2-7; D possibly corresponds to TRBD2 (5 bases). The ends were cut back, 5 bases at V and 1 base at J, with 8 bases in the middle. The V gene's germline CDR1 is KGHDR and CDR2 SFDVKD. CDR3 size: 13 residues. The chain's CDR3 is CATSVPGSYEQYF. In DNA form, the CDR3 reads TGTGCCACCAGTGTTCCGGGATCCTACGAGCAGTACTTC.

V and J are TRBV6-1 and TRBJ1-1, with D possibly TRBD1 on 5 matching bases. Trimming left V 2 bases short and J 6 bases short, with 7 bases between. Germline loops: CDR1 MNHNS, CDR2 SASEGT. The CDR3 extends over 12 amino acids. CDR3 DNA sequence: TGTGCCAGCAGTGAATGGGGGGCTGAAGCTTTCTTT. Protein product: CASSEWGAEAFF.

This clone was seen once. The rearrangement joins TRBV11-2 to TRBJ2-1; 11 nucleotides agree with TRBD2. J gave up 0 bases and V 5 bases, and 6 bases lay outside the gene matches. The CDR3 is made up of 17 amino acids. Germline lookup yields CDR1 SGHAT and CDR2 FQNNGV. The DNA for the CDR3 is TGTGCCAGCAGCCCATCGGGACTAGCGGACTCCTACAATGAGCAGTTCTTC. Translation gives CASSPSGLADSYNEQFF.

The chain links TRBV5-6 to TRBJ1-4; no firm D call. This CDR3 spans 15 amino acids. The germline gives CDR1 SGHDT, CDR2 YYEEEE. V was clipped by 2 bases and J by 2 bases, with 10 bases between them. CDR3 region: CASSFRVTTNEKLFF. For the CDR3, the DNA is TGTGCCAGCAGCTTCCGAGTTACGACTAATGAAAAACTGTTTTTT.

The rearrangement links TRBV6-1 to TRBJ1-1; perhaps TRBD1 as D (6 bases). CDR1 and CDR2 (germline): MNHNS, SASEGT. This CDR3 is built from 13 residues. V was cut by 3 bases and J by 4 bases, with 9 bases left in between. This chain's CDR3 is CASSEDSGTEAFF. The CDR3 DNA follows: TGTGCCAGCAGTGAGGACAGTGGCACTGAAGCTTTCTTT.

The chain recombines TRBV2 with TRBJ2-3; 13 bases are shared with TRBD2. This CDR3 is built from 16 residues. The germline CDR1 and CDR2 sequences are SNHLY and FYNNEI. With 6 bases clipped from V and 6 bases from J, the junction kept 9 bases outside the gene matches. The CDR3 DNA sequence: TGTGCCAGCAGGGGGGGACTAGCGGGGCCCAGGGATACGCAGTATTTT. This codes for CASRGGLAGPRDTQYF.

This clone was observed a few times. The chain couples TRBV4-2 to TRBJ2-1; the D gene is possibly TRBD1 (5 bases). CDR3 length: 16 amino acids. Looked up from germline, CDR1 is LGHNA and CDR2 is YNFKEQ. Trimming pared 0 bases from V and 3 bases from J, leaving 12 bases between. The chain's CDR3 is CASSQDPGSFYNEQFF. CDR3 nucleotides: TGTGCCAGCAGCCAAGATCCAGGGTCTTTCTACAATGAGCAGTTCTTC.

This clone was counted once. The chain combines TRBV6-2 or TRBV6-3 with TRBJ1-2; D remains ambiguous. In germline, CDR1 is MNHEY, CDR2 SVGEGT. V lost 5 bases, J lost 7 bases, and 8 bases lay in between. CDR3 size: 11 residues. The CDR3 spells CASSNLSGYTF. The CDR3 nucleotides read TGTGCCAGCAGTAACCTGAGTGGCTACACCTTC.

The CDR3 region has the DNA TGTGCCAGCTCACCAAGGGCCTTAGCGGGATCGAACACCGGGGAGCTGTTTTTT. Amino acid sequence: CASSPRALAGSNTGELFF. V is TRBV18 and J is TRBJ2-2, with 8 bases identical to TRBD2. The V gene's germline CDR1 is KGHSH and CDR2 LQKENI. This CDR3 has 18 amino acids. The V and J ends lost 2 bases and 0 bases, in that order; junction bases with no gene match: 8.